These T cell receptor beta chains were read from a single sample in a study of blood T cell repertoires in COVID-19. Clones were sequenced by immunoSEQ multiplex PCR, and TCRdb holds only the in-frame ones, with some missing. Seen here are more than 300,000 clones, 85% to 95% observed once, and the top ten hold 3.9%. The specimen sequenced was PBMCs or T cells enriched from blood (not recorded which). All receptors derive from a woman aged 30 to 39 who had been exposed to COVID-19. Each CDR3 is given with its conserved first and last residue. The D gene is left open where the match is weak. A row's size may be missing; if present it is once, few, many or a size class.

TRBJ2-7 TRBV7-9 . TRBD2 TGTGCCAGCAGCGGGAGGCGGGGGGGTATGGAGCAGTACTTC CASSGRRGGMEQYF
TRBJ1-4 TRBV7-6 once . TGTGCCAGCAGCTTATACTCCAGGGGTGAGGAAAAACTGTTTTTT CASSLYSRGEEKLFF
TRBJ2-7 TRBV21-1 . . TGTGCCAGCAGCAAAGTTTTTCTGAGAGGGACAGGGTACGAGCAGTACTTC CASSKVFLRGTGYEQYF
TRBJ2-3 TRBV4-2 . . TGTGCCAGCAGCCCGACTAGGGGTGTGTTGACGGATACGCAGTATTTT CASSPTRGVLTDTQYF
TRBJ1-1 TRBV19 . . TGTGCCAGTAGTATAATCCCCCAGGGGCGAACTGAAGCTTTCTTT CASSIIPQGRTEAFF
TRBJ1-2 TRBV19 once . TGTGCCAGTAACGCCCGGGGGGGGTTGGGCTACACCTTC CASNARGGLGYTF
TRBJ1-1 TRBV29-1 . . TGCAGCGTTGAAGGGGAGGGGGTAAGCACTGAAGCTTTCTTT CSVEGEGVSTEAFF
TRBJ1-3 TRBV7-9 . . TGTGCCAGCAGCTTAGGCGTCTCTGGAAACACCATATATTTT CASSLGVSGNTIYF
TRBJ2-1 TRBV6-5 once TRBD2 TGTGCCAGCAGTACAGGACTAGCGGGGGTAAATGAGCAGTTCTTC CASSTGLAGVNEQFF
TRBJ1-2 TRBV7-9 . TRBD1 TGTGCCAGCAGCTGGGACAGGGTTGGGTATGGCTACACCTTC CASSWDRVGYGYTF
TRBJ2-7 TRBV27 . TRBD2 TGTGCCAGCAACATACTAGCGGGGGTTGGCGAGCAGTACTTC CASNILAGVGEQYF
TRBJ1-1 TRBV6-5 . . TGTGCCACCTCCGTGGGGCAGCTTAACACTGAAGCTTTCTTT CATSVGQLNTEAFF
TRBJ2-5 TRBV4-2 . . TGTGCCAGCAGCCGACTCAACAGGGACCAAGAGACCCAGTACTTC CASSRLNRDQETQYF
TRBJ1-4 TRBV5-1 . . TGCGCCAGCAGCACAGGCCTAACTGTGCTAGGGGAAAAACTGTTTTTT CASSTGLTVLGEKLFF
TRBJ2-1 TRBV11-3 few TRBD1 TGTGCCAGCAGCTTAGCAGGGGGCTCCTACAATGAGCAGTTCTTC CASSLAGGSYNEQFF
TRBJ2-1 TRBV7-6 . . TGTGCCAGCAGCATCTTAACCTACAATGAGCAGTTCTTC CASSILTYNEQFF
TRBJ1-1 TRBV5-1 . . TGCGCCAGCAGCCAGGGGTCGAACACTGAAGCTTTCTTT CASSQGSNTEAFF
TRBJ1-1 TRBV2 . TRBD1 TGTGCCAGCAGTGACCGGGACAGGGAGGCGGCTTTCTTT CASSDRDREAAFF
TRBJ1-3 TRBV11-2 . TRBD1 TGTGCCAGCAGCTTGGACAGGGTCGCAGGAAACACCATATATTTT CASSLDRVAGNTIYF
TRBJ1-4 TRBV19 . TRBD1 TGTGCCAGTAGTCAGGGGGCGATCCCTAATGAAAAACTGTTTTTT CASSQGAIPNEKLFF
TRBJ2-3 TRBV11-1 . TRBD2 TGTGCCAGCAGCTTAATGCTAGCGGAAGATACGCAGTATTTT CASSLMLAEDTQYF
TRBJ2-7 TRBV7-8 . . TGTGCCAGCAGCTTAGTTGGGGGGACCTCCTACGAGCAGTACTTC CASSLVGGTSYEQYF
TRBJ1-2 TRBV29-1 . TRBD1 TGCAGCGTCGGACAGGGGACATATCGCTATGGCTACACCTTC CSVGQGTYRYGYTF
TRBJ1-1 TRBV18 once TRBD1 TGTGCCAGCTCACGGGGAACGGGACAGAGGAACACTGAAGCTTTCTTT CASSRGTGQRNTEAFF
TRBJ1-2 TRBV5-6 . TRBD1 TGTGCCAGCAGCGTAAGGGACAGGGGCTACTATGGCTACACCTTC CASSVRDRGYYGYTF
TRBJ1-2 TRBV9 . . TGTGCCAGCAGCCCACAGGGTTTAAACTATGGCTACACCTTC CASSPQGLNYGYTF